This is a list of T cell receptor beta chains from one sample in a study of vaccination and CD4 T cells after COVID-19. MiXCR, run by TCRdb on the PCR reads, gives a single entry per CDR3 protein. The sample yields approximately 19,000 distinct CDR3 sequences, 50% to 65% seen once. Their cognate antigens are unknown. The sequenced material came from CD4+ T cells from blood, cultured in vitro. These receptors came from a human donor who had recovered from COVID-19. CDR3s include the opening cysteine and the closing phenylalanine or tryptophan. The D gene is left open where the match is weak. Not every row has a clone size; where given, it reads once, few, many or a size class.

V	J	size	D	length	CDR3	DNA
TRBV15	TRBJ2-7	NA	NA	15	CATSRDRDTTYEQYF	TGTGCCACCAGCAGAGATCGGGACACTACCTACGAGCAGTACTTC
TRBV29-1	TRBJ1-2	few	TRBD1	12	CSVRRGRTGYTF	TGCAGCGTTCGCAGGGGGCGCACGGGCTACACCTTC
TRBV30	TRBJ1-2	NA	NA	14	CAWSVGYSGGGYTF	TGTGCCTGGAGTGTAGGGTACAGCGGAGGGGGCTACACCTTC
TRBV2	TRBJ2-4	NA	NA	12	CASSERENIQYF	TGTGCCAGCAGTGAACGAGAAAACATTCAGTACTTC
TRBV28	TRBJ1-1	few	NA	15	CASSLPQGGDTEAFF	TGTGCCAGCAGTTTACCCCAGGGCGGGGACACTGAAGCTTTCTTT
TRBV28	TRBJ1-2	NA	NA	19	CASSLKFVRAESASYGYTF	TGTGCCAGCAGTTTAAAGTTCGTTAGGGCAGAGAGCGCTTCCTATGGCTACACCTTC
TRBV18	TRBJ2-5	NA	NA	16	CASSPPAGTGQETQYF	TGTGCCAGCTCACCACCGGCTGGGACTGGACAAGAGACCCAGTACTTC
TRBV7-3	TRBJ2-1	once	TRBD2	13	CASSVGLDNEQFF	TGTGCCAGCAGCGTGGGACTAGACAATGAGCAGTTCTTC
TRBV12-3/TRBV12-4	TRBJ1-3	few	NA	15	CASDPTVRSGNTIYF	TGTGCCAGCGACCCGACGGTACGCTCTGGAAACACCATATATTTT
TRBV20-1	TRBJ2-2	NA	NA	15	CSAKQGPLNTGELFF	TGCAGTGCTAAGCAGGGACCCTTAAACACCGGGGAGCTGTTTTTT
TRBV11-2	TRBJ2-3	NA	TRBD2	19	CASSRGGWTLARGTDTQYF	TGTGCCAGCAGCCGGGGGGGTTGGACACTTGCACGGGGGACAGATACGCAGTATTTT
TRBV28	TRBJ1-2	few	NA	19	CASSSIPGRGRWGSYGYTF	TGTGCCAGCAGTTCGATACCCGGCCGGGGCCGCTGGGGCTCCTATGGCTACACCTTC
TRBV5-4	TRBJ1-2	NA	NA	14	CASTIQGMGGGYTF	TGTGCCAGCACCATACAGGGTATGGGGGGCGGCTACACCTTC
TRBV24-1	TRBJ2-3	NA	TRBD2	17	CATSDSAGGRSTDTQYF	TGTGCCACCAGTGATTCCGCTGGCGGGAGGTCCACAGATACGCAGTATTTT
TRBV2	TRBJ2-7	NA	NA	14	CASREQSGSYEQYF	TGTGCCAGCCGGGAGCAATCAGGCTCCTACGAGCAGTACTTC
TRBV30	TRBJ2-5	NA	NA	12	CAALMGLETQYF	TGTGCCGCCTTAATGGGGCTGGAGACCCAGTACTTC
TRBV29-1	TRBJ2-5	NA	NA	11	CSAGLQETQYF	TGCAGCGCTGGACTCCAAGAGACCCAGTACTTC
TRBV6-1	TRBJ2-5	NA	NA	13	CASRTALQETQYF	TGTGCCAGCAGGACGGCATTACAAGAGACCCAGTACTTC
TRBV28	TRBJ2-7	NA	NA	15	CASSWLATGSYEQYF	TGTGCCAGCAGTTGGCTAGCCACAGGCTCCTACGAGCAGTACTTC
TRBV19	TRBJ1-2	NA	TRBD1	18	CASSSRQGGRLANYGYTF	TGTGCCAGTAGTAGCAGACAGGGAGGGCGGTTAGCTAACTATGGCTACACCTTC
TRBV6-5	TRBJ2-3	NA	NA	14	CASSYGLRTDTQYF	TGTGCCAGCAGTTACGGTCTTCGAACAGATACGCAGTATTTT
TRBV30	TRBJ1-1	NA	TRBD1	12	CAWSLDRPGTFF	TGTGCCTGGAGTTTGGACAGGCCCGGGACTTTCTTT
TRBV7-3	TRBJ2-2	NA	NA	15	CASSLTGPNTGELFF	TGTGCCAGCAGCTTAACAGGGCCGAACACCGGGGAGCTGTTTTTT
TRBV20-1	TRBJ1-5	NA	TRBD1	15	CSASSGTVSNQPQHF	TGCAGTGCTAGCTCAGGGACAGTTAGCAATCAGCCCCAGCATTTT
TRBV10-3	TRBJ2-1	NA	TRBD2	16	CASRLAGGLGYNEQFF	TGTGCCTCCCGACTAGCGGGAGGGCTGGGGTACAATGAGCAGTTCTTC
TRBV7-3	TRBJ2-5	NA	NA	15	CASSLTGVGVETQYF	TGTGCCAGCAGCTTAACGGGGGTAGGGGTAGAGACCCAGTACTTC
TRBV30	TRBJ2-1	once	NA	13	CAWSGRSGNEQFF	TGTGCCTGGAGCGGGAGAAGCGGGAATGAGCAGTTCTTC
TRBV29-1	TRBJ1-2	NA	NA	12	CSVEVTRNGYTF	TGCAGCGTTGAAGTGACAAGGAATGGCTACACCTTC
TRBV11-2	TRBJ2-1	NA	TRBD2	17	CASSLMGRTSRWNEQFF	TGTGCCAGCAGCTTAATGGGAAGGACTAGCCGTTGGAATGAGCAGTTCTTC
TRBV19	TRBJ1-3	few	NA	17	CASSIDQRSISGNTIYF	TGTGCCAGTAGTATAGATCAGAGATCCATCTCTGGAAACACCATATATTTT
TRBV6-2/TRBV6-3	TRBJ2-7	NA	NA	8	CPRYEQYF	TGTCCTAGATACGAGCAGTACTTC
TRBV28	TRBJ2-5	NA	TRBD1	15	CASSSGTGRRETQYF	TGTGCCAGCAGTTCCGGGACAGGGCGGAGAGAGACCCAGTACTTC
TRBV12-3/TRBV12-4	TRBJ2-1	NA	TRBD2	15	CASSFSGLAGGGQFF	TGTGCCAGCAGTTTCTCCGGACTAGCGGGAGGGGGTCAGTTCTTC
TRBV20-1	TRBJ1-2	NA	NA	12	CSVPRGNYGYTF	TGCAGTGTCCCCAGGGGTAACTATGGCTACACCTTC
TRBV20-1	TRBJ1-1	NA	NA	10	CSAKNTEAFF	TGCAGTGCGAAGAACACTGAAGCTTTCTTT
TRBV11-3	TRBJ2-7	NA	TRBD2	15	CASSSEREFGYEQYF	TGTGCCAGCAGCTCCGAGCGGGAGTTCGGCTACGAGCAGTACTTC
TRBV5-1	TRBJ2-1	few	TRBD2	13	CASSLAGGYEQFF	TGCGCCAGCAGCCTAGCGGGAGGGTATGAGCAGTTCTTC
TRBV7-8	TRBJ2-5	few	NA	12	CASSQVGETQYF	TGTGCCAGCAGCCAAGTCGGCGAGACCCAGTACTTC
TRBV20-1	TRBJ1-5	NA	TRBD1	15	CSAEGQGARNQPQHF	TGCAGTGCGGAAGGACAGGGGGCGAGGAATCAGCCCCAGCATTTT
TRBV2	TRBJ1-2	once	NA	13	CASSEATTYGYTF	TGTGCCAGCAGTGAAGCCACGACCTATGGCTACACCTTC
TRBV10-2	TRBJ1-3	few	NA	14	CASTQQGRGNTIYF	TGCGCCAGCACTCAGCAGGGACGAGGAAACACCATATATTTT
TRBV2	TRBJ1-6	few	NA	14	CASSEATGRSPLHF	TGTGCCAGCAGTGAAGCGACAGGTCGTTCACCCCTCCACTTT
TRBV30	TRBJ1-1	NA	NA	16	CAWSVGLGGPYTEAFF	TGTGCCTGGAGTGTAGGCCTGGGAGGTCCTTACACTGAAGCTTTCTTT
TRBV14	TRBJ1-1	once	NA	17	CASSQEVNVLSVTEAFF	TGTGCCAGCAGCCAAGAAGTAAACGTGTTGTCGGTCACTGAAGCTTTCTTT
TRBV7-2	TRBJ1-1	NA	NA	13	CASSLQVDTEAFF	TGTGCCAGCAGCTTACAGGTGGACACTGAAGCTTTCTTT
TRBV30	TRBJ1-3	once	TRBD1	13	CAWSADRGNTIYF	TGTGCCTGGAGTGCGGACAGGGGTAACACCATATATTTT
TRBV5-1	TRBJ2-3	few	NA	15	CASSLGAEGTDTQYF	TGCGCCAGCAGCTTGGGAGCGGAAGGCACAGATACGCAGTATTTT
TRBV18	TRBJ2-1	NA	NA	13	CASSPLSYNEQFF	TGTGCCAGCTCACCACTCTCCTACAATGAGCAGTTCTTC
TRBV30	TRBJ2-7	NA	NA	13	CAWSGLGGYEQYF	TGTGCCTGGAGTGGCCTGGGGGGCTACGAGCAGTACTTC
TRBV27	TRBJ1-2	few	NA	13	CASSPTLNYGYTF	TGTGCCAGCAGTCCCACCTTAAACTATGGCTACACCTTC
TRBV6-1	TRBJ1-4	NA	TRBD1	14	CASSEGQGNEKLFF	TGTGCCAGCAGTGAGGGACAGGGTAATGAAAAACTGTTTTTT
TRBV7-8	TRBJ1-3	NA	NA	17	CASSLGDFMYSGNTIYF	TGTGCCAGCAGCTTAGGGGACTTTATGTACTCTGGAAACACCATATATTTT
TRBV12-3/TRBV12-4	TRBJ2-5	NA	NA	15	CASSPLEAGEETQYF	TGTGCCAGCAGTCCTCTGGAGGCTGGGGAAGAGACCCAGTACTTC
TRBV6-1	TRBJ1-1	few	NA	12	CASREGVTEAFF	TGTGCCAGCAGGGAAGGAGTGACTGAAGCTTTCTTT
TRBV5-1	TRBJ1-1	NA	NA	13	CASSLFQGTEAFF	TGCGCCAGCAGCTTGTTCCAGGGCACTGAAGCTTTCTTT